The 29 T cell receptor beta chains below all came from one sample that was sequenced in a study of T cells in Graves' hyperthyroidism and ophthalmopathy. TCR beta CDR3 regions were amplified from RNA. With the HTBI primer set, the TCR CDR3 went through a first round of RT-PCR. TCRdb reanalysed the multiplex PCR reads using MiXCR and keeps one entry per CDR3 protein. In the table there are 300,000 to 400,000 distinct CDR3 sequences, about 14% of which are singletons. Sample: blood. Receptors originate from a woman aged 25 to 39 with Graves' ophthalmopathy.

This clonotype was recorded many times. This rearrangement joins TRBV5-5 to TRBJ1-1, with TRBD1 matching 7 bases. The CDR3 sequence is 14 residues long. CDR1 and CDR2 from the germline V gene are SGHKS and YYEKEE (reference sequence). V shed 3 bases, J shed 3 bases, and the junction held 5 bases outside the gene matches. The CDR3 is CASSSQGGHTEAFF. CDR3 bases: TGTGCCAGCAGCTCCCAGGGGGGGCACACTGAAGCTTTCTTT. Full variable domain (missing parts from reference TRBV5-5 and TRBJ1-1): DAGVTQSPTHLIKTRGQQVTLRCSPISGHKSVSWYQQVLGQGPQFIFQYYEKEERGRGNFPDRFSARQFPNYSSELNVNALLLGDSALYLCASSSQGGHTEAFFGQGTRLTVV.

The V call is TRBV7-9, the J call TRBJ1-1, with D unresolved. Germline-derived CDR1 and CDR2 are SEHNR and FQNEAQ (reference sequence). This CDR3 is 14 amino acids long. With 4 bases removed from V and 5 bases from J, the gap between germline ends came to 14 bases. CDR3 in amino acids: CASSSSLGKTEAFF. In nucleotides, the CDR3 is TGTGCCAGCAGCTCGAGTCTTGGAAAGACTGAAGCTTTCTTT.

Many counts were recorded for this clonotype. The chain is built from TRBV4-1 and TRBJ2-1, with TRBD2 matching 7 bases. The length of the CDR3 is 18 residues. Germline CDR1 and CDR2: MGHRA and YSYEKL. V trimming: 1 base; J trimming: 0 bases; junction bases outside the gene matches: 9. CDR3 amino acids: CASSQGGGSPHSYNEQFF. CDR3 DNA: TGCGCCAGCAGCCAAGGGGGCGGGAGCCCCCACTCCTACAATGAGCAGTTCTTC.

The chain combines TRBV6-2 or TRBV6-3 with TRBJ1-2; D is perhaps TRBD1 (5 bases). Trimming took off 8 bases at V and 1 base at J, with 17 bases between the two ends. The CDR3 runs to 15 residues. Germline V lookup: CDR1 MNHEY, CDR2 SVGEGT. CDR3 coding DNA: TGTGCCAGCGGAAACGGGGCCAGTGGTAACTATGGCTACACCTTC. The encoded protein is CASGNGASGNYGYTF.

This clonotype occurred many times. The chain has TRBV2 and TRBJ2-1; 9 nucleotides line up with TRBD1. Germline-derived CDR1 and CDR2 are SNHLY and FYNNEI. Trimming at V came to 10 bases and at J to 8 bases, leaving 12 bases not matched to a gene. The CDR3 covers 14 residues. This CDR3 is CATTGTGNIYEQFF. In nucleotides, the CDR3 is TGTGCCACAACCGGGACAGGGAATATCTATGAGCAGTTCTTC.

This clonotype was detected a few times. The rearrangement links TRBV7-2 to TRBJ1-4, with D hard to call. Germline V gives CDR1 SGHTA, CDR2 FQGNSA. V shed 1 base and J shed 10 bases, with 10 bases lying between them. This CDR3 is built from 13 residues. The CDR3 DNA sequence: TGTGCCAGCAGCTTAGGGGAGCGGGGAAAACTGTTTTTT. Protein: CASSLGERGKLFF. The full variable domain, in which reference TRBV7-2 and TRBJ1-4 provide the parts outside the CDR3, is GAGVSQSPSNKVTEKGKDVELRCDPISGHTALYWYRQSLGQGLEFLIYFQGNSAPDKSGLPSDRFSAERTGGSVSTLTIQRTQQEDSAVYLCASSLGERGKLFFGSGTQLSVL.

This clonotype was counted a few times. The CDR3 coding sequence is TGCGCCAGCTCTGACTTAGGGAGCGGCAATCAGCCCCAGCATTTT. Amino acid sequence: CASSDLGSGNQPQHF. This rearrangement joins TRBV10-2 to TRBJ1-5; no clear D gene. CDR1 and CDR2 (germline): WSHSY, SAAADI. The length of the CDR3 is 15 residues. Trimming removed 8 bases from V and 2 bases from J, with 16 bases in between.

This clonotype showed up many times. The chain joins TRBV7-2 to TRBJ2-5; TRBD2 is a possible D gene (6 bases). Trimming took off 5 bases at V and 5 bases at J, with 15 bases between the two ends. The CDR3 has 14 residues. Per germline, CDR1 SGHTA and CDR2 FQGNSA. Written as DNA, the CDR3 is TGTGCCAGCAGCAACTACGGGGCGGGGGAGACCCAGTACTTC. Protein sequence: CASSNYGAGETQYF.

This clonotype occurred once. This chain uses TRBV11-3 with TRBJ2-1; 11 bases match TRBD2. CDR3 length: 19 residues. Per germline, CDR1 SGHNT and CDR2 YENEEA. The J segment lost 2 bases and the V segment lost 1 base, leaving 10 bases of the junction unmatched. The CDR3 DNA reads TGTGCCAGCAGCTTAGGGAGATTAGCGGGGGGGCGCGCCTACAATGAGCAGTTCTTC. Amino acids: CASSLGRLAGGRAYNEQFF.

Only a few counts were recorded for this clonotype. The CDR3 region is CASSVGYRESSDTEAFF. CDR3 bases: TGTGCCAGCAGCGTAGGATACAGGGAAAGTTCGGACACTGAAGCTTTCTTT. V usage is TRBV9 and J usage is TRBJ1-1; maybe TRBD1 (6 bases). Trimming shortened V by 0 bases and J by 3 bases, and 18 bases separated the two germline ends. CDR1 is SGDLS and CDR2 is YYNGEE in the germline V gene. This CDR3 spans 17 amino acids.

This clonotype appeared many times. The chain combines TRBV4-1 with TRBJ1-1, with D hard to call. CDR3 size: 18 residues. The germline V gene encodes CDR1 MGHRA and CDR2 YSYEKL. V lost 4 bases and J lost 1, with 22 bases in between. The CDR3 DNA is TGCGCCAGCAGCCTCAGGCTCGTACTCTGGATAACGAACACTGAAGCTTTCTTT. The encoded protein is CASSLRLVLWITNTEAFF.

V is TRBV11-2 and J is TRBJ2-5; 16 bases map to TRBD2. With V trimmed by 4 bases and J by 2 bases, 16 bases remained unmatched. Germline assignment: CDR1 SGHAT and CDR2 FQNNGV. This CDR3 has 21 amino acids. CDR3 sequence (DNA): TGTGCCAGCAGCTCAACCGGGACTAGCGGGGGGGCTTTCGGGACTCAAGAGACCCAGTACTTC. It codes for CASSSTGTSGGAFGTQETQYF.

This clonotype was observed at least ten times. The chain carries TRBV18 and TRBJ1-2; TRBD1 matches at 7 bases. After removal of 0 bases from V and 7 bases from J, the junction contained 8 bases not matched to a gene. Per germline, CDR1 KGHSH and CDR2 LQKENI. This CDR3 comprises 15 residues. CDR3 sequence (DNA): TGTGCCAGCTCACCACCTCGCTCGACAGGGCTTGGCTACACCTTC. Protein: CASSPPRSTGLGYTF.

This clonotype occurred many times. The V and J genes are TRBV30 and TRBJ2-5; a possible D gene is TRBD2 (5 bases). V was pared by 5 bases and J by 1 base, with 14 bases between. CDR3 length: 14 amino acids. Germline V gene lookup returns CDR1 GTSNPN and CDR2 SVGIG (reference sequence). The DNA for the CDR3 is TGTGCCTGGGGCATACGGGGAATCCAAGAGACCCAGTACTTC. Its translation: CAWGIRGIQETQYF.

The gene calls are TRBV9 and TRBJ2-7; D could derive from TRBD1 or TRBD2 (5 bases each). CDR1 and CDR2 from the germline V gene are SGDLS and YYNGEE. This CDR3 is built from 11 residues. V lost 3 bases and J 9 bases, leaving 10 bases between the germline ends. This CDR3 is CASSGRDGQYF. CDR3 DNA sequence: TGTGCCAGCAGCGGCAGGGACGGGCAGTACTTC.

This clonotype was counted at least ten times. The chain joins TRBV7-9 to TRBJ2-3, with 7 bases that match TRBD2. The germline gives CDR1 SEHNR, CDR2 FQNEAQ (reference sequence). V shed 0 bases, J shed 5 bases, and the junction held 2 bases outside the gene matches. The CDR3 sequence is 14 residues long. CDR3 sequence reads: CASSLAGREDTQYF. In DNA, the CDR3 is TGTGCCAGCAGCTTAGCGGGGAGGGAAGATACGCAGTATTTT. The whole variable domain, filled in from reference TRBV7-9 and TRBJ2-3, reads DTGVSQNPRHKITKRGQNVTFRCDPISEHNRLYWYRQTLGQGPEFLTYFQNEAQLEKSRLLSDRFSAERPKGSFSTLEIQRTEQGDSAMYLCASSLAGREDTQYFGPGTRLTVL.

With regard to this clonotype: The junction differs from germline at one of its ends, possibly a read error. V gene TRBV30 combines with J gene TRBJ2-2; the D is unclear. Germline V lookup: CDR1 GTSNPN, CDR2 SVGIG (reference sequence). The CDR3 contains 16 residues. The DNA of the CDR3 is TGTGCCTGGAGCGTACGCAGGAATTCGAACACCAGGGAGCTGTTTTTT. The encoded protein is CAWSVRRNSNTRELFF.

This clonotype has a count of ten or more. This rearrangement joins TRBV7-2 to TRBJ1-3; TRBD1 agrees at 9 bases. Germline V CDR1 and CDR2: SGHTA, FQGNSA. The V gene end was trimmed by 6 bases and the J gene end by 6 bases; junction bases not matched to a gene: 9. CDR3 length: 15 residues. The CDR3 nucleotides read TGTGCCAGCAGGGCCCGGGGACAGGGTGTAAACACCATATATTTT. This translates into CASRARGQGVNTIYF.

At least ten counts were recorded for this clonotype. The chain is built from TRBV6-2 or TRBV6-3 and TRBJ2-6; TRBD1 might be the D (6 bases). Trimming removed 7 bases from V and 0 bases from J, with 10 bases in between. The germline V gene has CDR1 MNHEY and CDR2 SVGEGT. This CDR3 contains 15 residues. CDR3 protein: CASKQGHSGANVLTF. For the CDR3, the DNA is TGTGCCAGCAAACAGGGTCACTCTGGGGCCAACGTCCTGACTTTC.

The chain couples TRBV9 to TRBJ2-6, with D uncertain. V lost 0 bases to trimming and J lost 2 bases, with 9 bases between them. Germline CDR1 SGDLS, CDR2 YYNGEE. This CDR3 contains 16 residues. CDR3 DNA sequence: TGTGCCAGCAGCGTAGACGGGCAGGCTGGGGCCAACGTCCTGACTTTC. Translated, it gives CASSVDGQAGANVLTF.

This clonotype was seen a handful of times. This chain uses TRBV7-9 with TRBJ2-1; D gene uncertain. Per germline, CDR1 SEHNR and CDR2 FQNEAQ (reference sequence). This CDR3 region has 13 residues. The V and J ends lost 5 bases and 10 bases respectively, with 15 bases between them. The CDR3 region has the DNA TGTGCCAGCAGCCAAATTCATTACCACGAGCAGTTCTTC. It translates to CASSQIHYHEQFF.

Ten or more counts support this clonotype. The chain employs TRBV14 and TRBJ1-1, with 7 bases fitting TRBD1. The germline V gene encodes CDR1 SGHDN and CDR2 FVKESK. The CDR3 is made up of 14 amino acids. The ends lost 3 bases at V and 7 bases at J; junction bases unmatched: 8. The DNA for the CDR3 is TGTGCCAGCAGCCAGCTCACAGGGGTGGATGAAGCTTTCTTT. It codes for CASSQLTGVDEAFF.

This clonotype appeared many times. V and J are TRBV20-1 and TRBJ2-1, with 8 bases identical to TRBD2. J gave up 5 bases and V 2 bases, and 5 bases lay outside the gene matches. CDR3 length: 14 residues. CDR1 is DFQATT, CDR2 SNEGSKA, per germline (reference sequence). The CDR3 sequence is CSARLYSGNNEQFF. The DNA of the CDR3 is TGCAGTGCTAGACTTTATAGCGGGAACAATGAGCAGTTCTTC.

This clonotype was seen repeatedly, ten times or more. This chain joins TRBV7-8 and TRBJ1-6; D call uncertain. The V end lost 1 base, the J end lost 10 bases, and 20 bases lay between the germline ends. The germline CDR1 and CDR2 sequences are SGHVS and FQNEAQ. CDR3 size: 17 residues. The CDR3 DNA follows: TGTGCCAGCAGCTTAGATGGAGGCCAGGCCATATCGTCACCCCTCCACTTT. The encoded protein is CASSLDGGQAISSPLHF.

The chain joins TRBV27 to TRBJ2-5, with D possibly TRBD1 on 5 matching bases. The CDR3 length is 17 residues. The V gene lost 6 bases and the J gene lost 5 bases, with 25 bases spanning the gap. The germline V gene has CDR1 MNHEY and CDR2 SMNVEV (reference sequence). CDR3: CASRKVGPWGLGETQYF. For the CDR3, the DNA is TGTGCCAGCAGGAAAGTGGGGCCCTGGGGTTTGGGGGAGACCCAGTACTTC.

The chain has TRBV6-1 and TRBJ2-3; tentatively, D is TRBD2 (6 bases). In germline, CDR1 is MNHNS, CDR2 SASEGT. There are 12 residues in the CDR3. V was pared by 4 bases and J by 8 bases, with 10 bases between. CDR3 residues: CASSVGTPTQYF. The DNA of the CDR3 is TGTGCCAGCAGTGTGGGGACTCCTACGCAGTATTTT.

The table lists this clonotype with a few counts. The chain has TRBV3-1 and TRBJ2-5, with D perhaps matching TRBD2 (7 bases). CDR1 and CDR2 from the germline V gene are LGHDT and YNNKEL (reference sequence). CDR3 length equals 15 residues. Trimming pared 4 bases from V and 4 bases from J, leaving 16 bases between. The DNA of the CDR3 is TGTGCCAGCAGCCCCGGGGGGCGGGTACTAGAGACCCAGTACTTC. Translated, it gives CASSPGGRVLETQYF.

The rearrangement links TRBV6-5 to TRBJ2-5; perhaps TRBD2 as D (6 bases). The CDR3 runs 13 residues. Germline CDR1 and CDR2: MNHEY and SVGAGI. Trimming cost V 1 base and J 5 bases, with 8 bases left between them. This CDR3 is CASSYLAAETQYF. CDR3 nucleotide sequence: TGTGCCAGCAGTTACTTAGCGGCGGAGACCCAGTACTTC.

This clonotype was seen at least ten times. V and J are TRBV11-2 and TRBJ2-7; D is unclear. V lost 2 bases and J 3 bases, leaving 8 bases between the germline ends. Germline assignment: CDR1 SGHAT and CDR2 FQNNGV. The CDR3 spans 13 residues. DNA for the CDR3: TGTGCCAGCAGCTTATTGTTGGGCTACGAGCAGTACTTC. Protein product: CASSLLLGYEQYF. Using reference TRBV11-2 and TRBJ2-7 for the parts outside the CDR3, the full variable domain is EAGVAQSPRYKIIEKRQSVAFWCNPISGHATLYWYQQILGQGPKLLIQFQNNGVVDDSQLPKDRFSAERLKGVDSTLKIQPAKLEDSAVYLCASSLLLGYEQYFGPGTRLTVT.